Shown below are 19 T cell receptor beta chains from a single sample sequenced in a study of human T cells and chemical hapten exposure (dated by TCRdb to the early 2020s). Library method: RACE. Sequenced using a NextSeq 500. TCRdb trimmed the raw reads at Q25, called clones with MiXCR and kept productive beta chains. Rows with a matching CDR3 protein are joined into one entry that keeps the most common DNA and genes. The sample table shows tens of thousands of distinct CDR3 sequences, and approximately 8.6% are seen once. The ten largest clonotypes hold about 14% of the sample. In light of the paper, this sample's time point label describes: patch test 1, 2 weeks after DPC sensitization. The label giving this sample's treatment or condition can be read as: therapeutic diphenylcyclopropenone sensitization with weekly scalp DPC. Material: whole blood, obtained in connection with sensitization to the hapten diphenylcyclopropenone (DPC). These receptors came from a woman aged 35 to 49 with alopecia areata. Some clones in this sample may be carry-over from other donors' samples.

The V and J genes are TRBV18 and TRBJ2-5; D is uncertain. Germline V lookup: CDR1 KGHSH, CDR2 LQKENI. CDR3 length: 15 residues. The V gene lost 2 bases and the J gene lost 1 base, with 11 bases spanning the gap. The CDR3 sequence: CASSPSGVGQETQYF. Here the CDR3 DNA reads TGTGCCAGCTCACCATCCGGAGTGGGCCAAGAGACCCAGTACTTC.

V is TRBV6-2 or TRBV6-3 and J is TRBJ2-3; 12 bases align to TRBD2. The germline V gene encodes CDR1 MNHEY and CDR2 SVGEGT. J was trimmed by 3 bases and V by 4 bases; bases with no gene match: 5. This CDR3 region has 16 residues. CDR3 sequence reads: CASSFAGTSGTDTQYF. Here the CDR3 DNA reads TGTGCCAGCAGTTTCGCCGGGACTAGCGGGACAGATACGCAGTATTTT.

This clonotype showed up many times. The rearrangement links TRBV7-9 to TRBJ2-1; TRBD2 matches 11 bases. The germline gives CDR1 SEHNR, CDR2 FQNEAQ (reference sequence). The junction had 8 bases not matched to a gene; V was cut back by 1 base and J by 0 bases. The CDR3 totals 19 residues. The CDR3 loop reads CASSLDLAGGPSSYNEQFF. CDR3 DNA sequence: TGTGCCAGCAGCTTAGATTTAGCGGGGGGGCCCAGCTCCTACAATGAGCAGTTCTTC.

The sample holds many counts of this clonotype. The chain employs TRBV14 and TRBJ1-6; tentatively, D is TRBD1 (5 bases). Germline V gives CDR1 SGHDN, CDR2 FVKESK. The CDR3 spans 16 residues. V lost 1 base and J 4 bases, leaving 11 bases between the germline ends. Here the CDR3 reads CASSQAAGPYNSPLHF. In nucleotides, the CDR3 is TGTGCCAGCAGCCAAGCGGCAGGGCCTTATAATTCACCCCTCCACTTT.

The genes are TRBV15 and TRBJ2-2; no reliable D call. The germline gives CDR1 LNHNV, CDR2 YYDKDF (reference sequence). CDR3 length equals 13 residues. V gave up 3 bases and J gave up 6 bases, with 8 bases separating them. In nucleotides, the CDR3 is TGTGCCACCAGCAGGGGCCTCGCCGGGGAGCTGTTTTTT. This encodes CATSRGLAGELFF.

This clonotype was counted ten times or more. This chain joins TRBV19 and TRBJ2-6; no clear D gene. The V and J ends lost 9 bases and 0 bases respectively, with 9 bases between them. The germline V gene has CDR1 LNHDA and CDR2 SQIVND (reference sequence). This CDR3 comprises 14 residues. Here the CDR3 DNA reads TGTGCCAGCAGGCTCGGCTCTGGGGCCAACGTCCTGACTTTC. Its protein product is CASRLGSGANVLTF.

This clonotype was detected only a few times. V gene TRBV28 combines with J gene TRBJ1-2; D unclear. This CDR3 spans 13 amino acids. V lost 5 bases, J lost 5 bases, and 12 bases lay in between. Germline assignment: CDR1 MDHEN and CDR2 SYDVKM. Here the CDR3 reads CASSGPPSYGYTF. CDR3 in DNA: TGTGCCAGCAGTGGGCCTCCATCTTATGGCTACACCTTC.

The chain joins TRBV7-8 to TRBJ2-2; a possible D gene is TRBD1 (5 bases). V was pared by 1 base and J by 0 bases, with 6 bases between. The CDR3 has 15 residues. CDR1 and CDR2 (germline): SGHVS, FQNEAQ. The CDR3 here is CASSLVRANTGELFF. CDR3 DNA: TGTGCCAGCAGCTTAGTCAGGGCGAACACCGGGGAGCTGTTTTTT.

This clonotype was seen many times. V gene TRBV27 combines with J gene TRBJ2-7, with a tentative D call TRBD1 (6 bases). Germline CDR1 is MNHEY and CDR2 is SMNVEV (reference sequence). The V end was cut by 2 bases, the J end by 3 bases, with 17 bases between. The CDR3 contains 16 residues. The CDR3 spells CASSLTGRTDLYEQYF. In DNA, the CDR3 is TGTGCCAGCAGTTTAACAGGTAGGACAGACCTCTACGAGCAGTACTTC.

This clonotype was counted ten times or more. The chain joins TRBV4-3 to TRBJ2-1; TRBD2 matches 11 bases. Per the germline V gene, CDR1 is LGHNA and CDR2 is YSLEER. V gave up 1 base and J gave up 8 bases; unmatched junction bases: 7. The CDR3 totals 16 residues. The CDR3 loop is CASSQVPASGGYEQFF. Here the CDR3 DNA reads TGCGCCAGCAGCCAAGTTCCGGCTAGCGGGGGGTATGAGCAGTTCTTC.

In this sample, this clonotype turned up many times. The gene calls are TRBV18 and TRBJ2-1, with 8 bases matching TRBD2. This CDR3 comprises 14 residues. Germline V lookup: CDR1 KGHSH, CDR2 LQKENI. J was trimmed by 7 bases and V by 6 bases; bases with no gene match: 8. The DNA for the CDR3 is TGTGCCAGCTCCCTCGGGGGGGCCGGGAATGAGCAGTTCTTC. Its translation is CASSLGGAGNEQFF.

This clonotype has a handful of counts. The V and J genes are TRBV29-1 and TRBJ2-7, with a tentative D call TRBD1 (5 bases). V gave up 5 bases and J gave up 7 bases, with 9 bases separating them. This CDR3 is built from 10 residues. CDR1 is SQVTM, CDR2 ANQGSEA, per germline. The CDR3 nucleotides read TGCAGCGTTCAGGGTGAGGAGCAGTACTTC. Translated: CSVQGEEQYF.

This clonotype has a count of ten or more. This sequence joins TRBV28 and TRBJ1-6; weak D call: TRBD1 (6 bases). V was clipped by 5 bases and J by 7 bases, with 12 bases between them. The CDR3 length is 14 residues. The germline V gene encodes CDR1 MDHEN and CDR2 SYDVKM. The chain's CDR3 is CASSGGGWNSPLHF. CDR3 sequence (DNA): TGTGCCAGCAGTGGAGGGGGTTGGAATTCACCCCTCCACTTT.

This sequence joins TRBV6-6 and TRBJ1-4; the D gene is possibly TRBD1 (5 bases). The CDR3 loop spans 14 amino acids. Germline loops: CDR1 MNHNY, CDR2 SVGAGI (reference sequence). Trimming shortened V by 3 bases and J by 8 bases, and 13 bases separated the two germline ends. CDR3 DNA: TGTGCCAGCAGTTATGGGCAGGGAAGCGAAAAACTGTTTTTT. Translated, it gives CASSYGQGSEKLFF.

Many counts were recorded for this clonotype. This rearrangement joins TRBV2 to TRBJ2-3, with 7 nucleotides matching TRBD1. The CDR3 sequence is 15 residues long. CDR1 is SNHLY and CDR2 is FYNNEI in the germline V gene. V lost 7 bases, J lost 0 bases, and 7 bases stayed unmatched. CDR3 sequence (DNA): TGTGCCAGCAAACGGACAGGATCTAGCACAGATACGCAGTATTTT. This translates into CASKRTGSSTDTQYF. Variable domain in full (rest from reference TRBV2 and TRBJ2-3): EPEVTQTPSHQVTQMGQEVILRCVPISNHLYFYWYRQILGQKVEFLVSFYNNEISEKSEIFDDQFSVERPDGSNFTLKIRSTKLEDSAMYFCASKRTGSSTDTQYFGPGTRLTVL.

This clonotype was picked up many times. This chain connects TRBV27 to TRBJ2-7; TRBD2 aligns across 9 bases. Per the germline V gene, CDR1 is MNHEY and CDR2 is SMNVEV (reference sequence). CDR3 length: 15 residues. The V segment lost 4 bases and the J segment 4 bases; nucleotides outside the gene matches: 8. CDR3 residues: CASSSRRGGRYEQYF. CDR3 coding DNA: TGTGCCAGCAGTTCGAGGCGGGGGGGCCGGTACGAGCAGTACTTC.

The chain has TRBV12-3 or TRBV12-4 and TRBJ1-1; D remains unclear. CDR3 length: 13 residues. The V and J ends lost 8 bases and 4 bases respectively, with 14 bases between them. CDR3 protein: CASSFTEGTEAFF. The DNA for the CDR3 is TGTGCCAGCTCCTTTACAGAGGGCACTGAAGCTTTCTTT.

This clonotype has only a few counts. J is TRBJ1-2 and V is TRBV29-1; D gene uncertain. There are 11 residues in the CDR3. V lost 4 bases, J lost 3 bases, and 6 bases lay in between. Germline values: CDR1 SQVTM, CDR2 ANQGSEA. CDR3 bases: TGCAGCGTTGCGGTGGACTATGGCTACACCTTC. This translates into CSVAVDYGYTF.

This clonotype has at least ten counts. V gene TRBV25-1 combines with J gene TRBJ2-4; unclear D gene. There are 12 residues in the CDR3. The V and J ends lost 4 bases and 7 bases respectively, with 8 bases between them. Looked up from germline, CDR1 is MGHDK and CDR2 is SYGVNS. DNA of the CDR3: TGTGCCAGCAGTGGAAATCGGAACATTCAGTACTTC. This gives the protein CASSGNRNIQYF.